The source of this T cell receptor (beta chain) is a study of blood T cells in healthy people across ages. Study results and caveats: There was a strong correlation between TCR beta diversity and naive T cell percentage. Naive CD4+ cell counts and diversity both ran higher in long-lived than in aged donors.

As to this clonotype: The antigen remains unidentified.

Trimming removed 5 bases at V and 8 bases at J, with 19 bases between. The CDR3 contains 15 residues. A second PCR of 7 to 11 cycles used a sample-barcoded 5' primer and a J-beta primer mix. MiXCR, applied by TCRdb to the 5' RACE reads, yields one record per CDR3 protein. The repertoire holds 800,000 to 900,000 distinct CDR3 sequences, with 62% as singletons. Per sample, a minimum of 6.5 million PBMCs were isolated. Sample: blood. The J gene is TRBJ2-1, the V gene TRBV12-3 or TRBV12-4; maybe TRBD1 (6 bases). The clonotype was recovered from a man between 25 and 39 years old in good health. The CDR3 here is CASSSDRYNVDEQFF. CDR3 in DNA: TGTGCCAGCAGTAGTGACAGGTATAACGTCGATGAGCAGTTCTTC.